The clone carrying this T cell receptor beta chain occurred once. The target antigen is unknown. Unstimulated Tregs (CD4+CD25+CD127-) and CD4+CD25- non-Tregs were sorted from PBMCs. This sample stems from a study of Tregs in tolerant kidney transplant recipients. Points from the study as a whole: Expanding Tregs on activated donor B cells appeared to best identify donor-specific TCRbeta clones.

Method: immunoSEQ multiplex PCR; TCRdb's copy keeps in-frame clones and lacks some. The table has about 240,000 clones, around 81% seen once; the top ten hold 0.64%. V lost 4 bases to trimming and J lost 3 bases, with 10 bases between them. This CDR3 has 14 amino acids. Germline CDR1 is SGHNT and CDR2 is YYREEE (reference sequence). This TCR was sampled from a human donor in good health. Sequencing was carried out using CD4+ T cells from blood. The chain couples TRBV5-4 to TRBJ1-4; no reliable D call. The CDR3 loop is CASSPRASNEKLFF. CDR3 bases: TGTGCCAGCAGCCCCCGGGCCTCTAATGAAAAACTGTTTTTT.